This TCR beta chain was obtained from a study of shared clonotypes between healthy human individuals (TCRdb year 2020). General notes on the study: The cohort comprised two women and a few men aged 18 to 49 years. For each donor, CD4 naive and CD4 memory were each run on three plates, CD8 naive on two plates, and CD8 memory on one plate. To estimate repertoire size and how much clonotypes are shared between individuals, the study performed deep sequencing of blood TCR repertoires from a few healthy adults. Different laboratories and diverse techniques were used to prepare libraries and sequence TCR repertoires, to increase sequencing depth and limit assay-specific biases. Each donor's leukapheresis produced roughly between roughly 0.85 and 10 billion PBMCs.

Broad study findings and their caveats: Sampling was restricted to blood, and TCR repertoires in tissues likely differ from the TCR repertoires found in blood. Naive subsets generally had larger estimated clonotype richness than memory subsets did. Based on pairwise subsampling, the degree of clonotype sharing among donors was expected to be affected by sequencing depth. Rarefaction of sorted-subset datasets indicated incomplete sequencing despite the large sequencing depth. Higher generation probabilities were observed for clonotypes shared by all four sorted-subset donors than for non-shared clonotypes. When a handful of donors were compared, the shared fraction of clonotypes was approximately 5% for naive CD4, about 4% for naive CD8, about 2.5% for memory CD4, and under 0.5% for memory CD8. Because the study included a small number of donors, the genetic and exposure-history diversity represented was limited.

Concerning this clone itself: Its cognate antigen has yet to be identified. Base qualities are not provided; no much larger clone lies one nucleotide away.

The V and J ends are trimmed by 2 bases and 3 bases, leaving 14 bases between them. From a lookup of the germline V gene, CDR1 and CDR2 are MNHEY and SVGAGI. Taken from cysteine to phenylalanine, the CDR3 has 15 residues. Only the CDR3 portion is preserved as DNA: 45 bases, with reading frame beginning at the first base. The donors were healthy, HIV-negative adults who had no recently reported acute infections or vaccinations. Only Caucasian adults living in Nashville, Tennessee, USA were represented among the donors. CD4+ T cells were enriched by magnetic negative selection, after which naive cells were positively selected on CD45RA and the negative fraction was taken as the memory subset. Blood was obtained by leukapheresis, after which PBMCs were separated by Ficoll-Histopaque density gradient centrifugation and cryopreserved in liquid nitrogen vapor phase. Analytical flow cytometry was used to check the purity and quantity of every magnetically sorted T cell population. Genomic DNA was isolated from every sorted fraction and measured by UV absorbance on a Nanodrop 2000c.

Using the deep immunoSEQ assay, TCR CDR3 regions were amplified from genomic DNA by multiplex PCR. Extracted genomic DNA from each cell subset was distributed evenly across all wells of several immunoSEQ 96-well plates, and each plate was treated as a replicate. For sorted subsets, each replicate PCR was loaded with roughly 190 ng genomic DNA, equivalent to 30,000 to 35,000 T cell genomes. Purified libraries were measured with a Qubit 3.0 fluorometer, size-checked on a Bioanalyzer 2100, and measured again with the KAPA Library Quantification kit. A separate single-read 150-cycle Illumina NextSeq 550 flow cell was used to sequence each immunoSEQ 96-well plate. Turning to the authors' computational methods: Because only junctional sequences without quality scores were contained in the immunoSEQ output, filtering matching that applied to full-length reads could not be performed. To assign V/J genes and CDR3, sequences were annotated against IMGT germline references using PyIR, a Python wrapper for IgBLAST v1.9. Reads were filtered out if the reads had weak V/J assignments (E-value above 1e-6), no CDR3, stop codons, out-of-frame junctions, or ambiguous translated residues. V3J clonotypes were defined by identical inferred V gene, J gene, and CDR3 amino acid sequence. Percentage overlap between repertoires was computed as shared unique clonotypes divided by the size of the smaller repertoire. Three approaches were used to assess repertoire richness: RTK rarefaction, the Chao1 estimator, and Recon v2.1 estimates of unobserved clonotypes. OLGA was used to compute generation probabilities for all TCRbeta clonotypes that the gDNA method yielded from a handful of donors. The table was pulled from immuneACCESS by TCRdb, which kept in-frame rearrangements only. Such tables lose some clones; where checked, under half of the loss comes from unresolved V genes, and the rest has no known cause. V, J and clone size derive from that table, while D and trimming were established from the DNA sequence. Here the sample has over a million clones; approximately 98.5% occur a single time. The ten largest clonotypes hold 0.36% of the sample.

This TCR was recovered from a man under 40 in good health. The chain joins TRBV6-5 to TRBJ2-7; TRBD1 is a weak D gene call, 6 bases matching. Sequenced input: naive CD4+ T cells sorted from blood. The cell subset or site label, as the study defines it: CD45RA+ positively selected. The DNA is TGTGCCAGCAGTTACGAGGGGACAAGTTTCTACGAGCAGTACTTC. Its translation reads: CASSYEGTSFYEQYF.